Below are 26 T cell receptor beta chains sequenced from a single sample in a study of T cell responses to AZD1222 COVID-19 vaccine. Data came from immunoSEQ multiplex PCR; TCRdb stores just in-frame clones and leaves some out. The sample contains 98,000 or so clones, about 89% of which appear only once. Material: peripheral blood, obtained 28 days after the second dose of the MenACWY control vaccine. These receptor sequences come from an adult who received the MenACWY meningococcal vaccine as a control.

The chain recombines TRBV2 with TRBJ2-7, with 9 bases identical to TRBD1. V gave up 4 bases and J gave up 9 bases; unmatched junction bases: 4. The V gene's germline CDR1 is SNHLY and CDR2 FYNNEI. The length of the CDR3 is 12 residues. The CDR3 region has the DNA TGTGCCAGCAGTGGACAGGGGGACGGGCAGTACTTC. Residues: CASSGQGDGQYF.

The chain combines TRBV7-2 with TRBJ2-7, with D tentatively TRBD1 (7 bases). The CDR3 spans 15 residues. Germline assignment: CDR1 SGHTA and CDR2 FQGNSA. Trimming removed 2 bases at V and 1 base at J, with 12 bases between. The CDR3 here is CASSLRQGGSYEQYF. The DNA for the CDR3 is TGTGCCAGCAGCTTAAGACAGGGAGGTTCCTACGAGCAGTACTTC.

The chain links TRBV6-5 to TRBJ1-1, with D perhaps TRBD1 (5 bases). The length of the CDR3 is 15 residues. The V gene's germline CDR1 is MNHEY and CDR2 SVGAGI. With 2 bases removed from V and 3 bases from J, the gap between germline ends came to 13 bases. The CDR3 protein is CASSYKQGVYTEAFF. The CDR3 DNA reads TGTGCCAGCAGTTACAAGCAGGGCGTGTACACTGAAGCTTTCTTT.

The chain couples TRBV18 to TRBJ2-5; D remains ambiguous. V was pared by 2 bases and J by 5 bases, with 9 bases between. Germline V gives CDR1 KGHSH, CDR2 LQKENI. The length of the CDR3 is 13 residues. The CDR3 loop reads CASSPTRVETQYF. The CDR3 DNA reads TGTGCCAGCTCACCAACAAGGGTGGAGACCCAGTACTTC.

This clone was seen once. The chain links TRBV19 to TRBJ1-1; 7 bases are shared with TRBD1. Germline V gives CDR1 LNHDA, CDR2 SQIVND (reference sequence). Trimming at V came to 8 bases and at J to 7 bases, leaving 4 bases not matched to a gene. The CDR3 runs 11 residues. CDR3: CASVRTGEAFF. The CDR3 DNA is TGTGCCAGTGTTAGGACAGGTGAAGCTTTCTTT.

The rearrangement joins TRBV7-2 to TRBJ2-7; D possibly uses TRBD1 or TRBD2 (5 bases each). The germline V gene encodes CDR1 SGHTA and CDR2 FQGNSA. The CDR3 sequence is 14 residues long. V dropped 4 bases and J dropped 4 bases, with 14 bases sitting between them. The CDR3 DNA follows: TGTGCCAGCAGCTCGGGACGTTCGGGGTACGAGCAGTACTTC. Amino acid sequence: CASSSGRSGYEQYF.

This chain's CDR3 is CASSWDSRNEQYF. The CDR3 bases are TGTGCCAGCAGTTGGGACTCGAGGAACGAGCAGTACTTC. The V gene is TRBV5-4, the J gene TRBJ2-7; D may be TRBD2 (6 bases). CDR1 is SGHNT, CDR2 YYREEE, per germline (reference sequence). CDR3 length: 13 amino acids. Deletions cut 5 bases from V and 5 bases from J, with 14 bases between.

As for this clone: The limits of the CDR3 on the DNA are not certain, so only TCRdb's listed CDR3 is given. The chain combines TRBV2 with TRBJ1-1. From its first to its last residue, the CDR3 has 10 amino acids. From germline, CDR1 is SNHLY and CDR2 FYNNEI. CDR3 in amino acids: CASSSGEAFF.

The rearrangement uses TRBV28 and TRBJ2-7, with D possibly matching TRBD2 (6 bases). Germline V lookup: CDR1 MDHEN, CDR2 SYDVKM. The CDR3 extends over 15 amino acids. The V gene lost 2 bases and the J gene lost 0 bases, with 11 bases spanning the gap. The CDR3 nucleotides are TGTGCCAGCAGTTTAGTGGGGGGACCCTCCTACGAGCAGTACTTC. Translating gives CASSLVGGPSYEQYF.

V gene TRBV3-1 (or the pseudogene TRBV3-2) combines with J gene TRBJ1-1; the match to TRBD1 covers 10 bases. The CDR3 has 14 amino acids. Germline V CDR1 and CDR2: LGHDT, YNNKEL (reference sequence). The J segment lost 6 bases and the V segment lost 3 bases, leaving 4 bases of the junction unmatched. The CDR3 loop is CASSQTGGDAEAFF. The CDR3, as DNA: TGTGCCAGCAGCCAGACAGGGGGCGACGCTGAAGCTTTCTTT.

This chain links TRBV27 with TRBJ1-6; no definite D call. V was trimmed by 7 bases and J by 4 bases, leaving 8 bases between them. Germline loops: CDR1 MNHEY, CDR2 SMNVEV (reference sequence). CDR3 size: 13 residues. The CDR3 bases are TGTGCCAGCACACTGGCGTATAATTCACCCCTCCACTTT. Amino acid sequence: CASTLAYNSPLHF.

The chain joins TRBV15 to TRBJ1-5; the D is unclear. V shed 1 base and J shed 3 bases, with 7 bases lying between them. The CDR3 sequence is 14 residues long. Germline V gene sequence: CDR1 LNHNV, CDR2 YYDKDF (reference sequence). CDR3 in DNA: TGTGCCACCAGCAGAGCTATTGTCAATCAGCCCCAGCATTTT. It is translated as CATSRAIVNQPQHF.

J is TRBJ2-7 and V is TRBV6-5; D not certain. V gave up 6 bases and J gave up 7 bases, with 22 bases separating them. There are 15 residues in the CDR3. Germline values: CDR1 MNHEY, CDR2 SVGAGI. The CDR3: CASRNYLNGVGEQYF. DNA for the CDR3: TGTGCCAGCAGAAACTACCTCAACGGTGTGGGGGAGCAGTACTTC.

This sequence joins TRBV28 and TRBJ2-5; 9 bases map to TRBD1. The CDR3 sequence is 15 residues long. CDR1 is MDHEN and CDR2 is SYDVKM in the germline V gene. V dropped 6 bases and J dropped 0; count of bases not matched to a gene: 5. The CDR3 DNA sequence: TGTGCCAGCAGCGAGGGGGACAGGGACCAAGAGACCCAGTACTTC. Its translation: CASSEGDRDQETQYF.

The CDR3 DNA follows: TGTGCCAGCAGTGAAGCAGACAGTACATGGACCTACGAGCAGTACTTC. Translating gives CASSEADSTWTYEQYF. J is TRBJ2-7 and V is TRBV6-1; D perhaps matches TRBD1 (5 bases). The CDR3 consists of 16 residues. Between the trimmed V and J ends, which lost 0 bases and 2 bases, there was a span of 14 bases. Germline lookup yields CDR1 MNHNS and CDR2 SASEGT.

The genes are TRBV7-2 and TRBJ2-3; D remains ambiguous. This CDR3 comprises 13 residues. V was shortened by 3 bases and J by 5 bases, with 9 bases between the two germline ends. The V gene's germline CDR1 is SGHTA and CDR2 FQGNSA. The CDR3 sequence is CASSFQVLDTQYF. CDR3 nucleotides: TGTGCCAGCAGCTTCCAGGTTCTAGATACGCAGTATTTT.

The chain's CDR3 is CASRTGGGSNQPQHF. The CDR3 DNA reads as TGTGCCAGTAGGACAGGGGGCGGGAGCAATCAGCCCCAGCATTTT. The gene calls are TRBV19 and TRBJ1-5, with 10 positions matching TRBD1. The CDR3 has 15 residues. CDR1 and CDR2 from the germline V gene are LNHDA and SQIVND (reference sequence). The ends lost 6 bases at V and 1 base at J; junction bases unmatched: 3.

V is TRBV4-2 and J is TRBJ1-2; tentative D call: TRBD1 (6 bases). The germline V gene has CDR1 LGHNA and CDR2 YNFKEQ. This CDR3 has 15 amino acids. V was trimmed by 2 bases and J by 1 base, leaving 11 bases between them. The CDR3 DNA reads as TGTGCCAGCAGCCAACTCGACAGGATTAACTATGGCTACACCTTC. Translating gives CASSQLDRINYGYTF.

This chain links TRBV6-2 or TRBV6-3 with TRBJ2-6; D ambiguous. Between the trimmed V and J ends, which lost 2 bases and 0 bases, there was a span of 20 bases. Looked up from germline, CDR1 is MNHEY and CDR2 is SVGEGT. The CDR3 contains 20 residues. The CDR3 sequence: CASSYMRIAVKSSGANVLTF. Here the CDR3 DNA reads TGTGCCAGCAGTTACATGAGGATCGCAGTGAAGAGCTCTGGGGCCAACGTCCTGACTTTC.

This clone was found a few times. The chain links TRBV28 to TRBJ2-7; TRBD1 agrees at 7 bases. V lost 8 bases, J lost 3 bases, and 13 bases stayed unmatched. CDR3 size: 15 residues. Germline CDR1 and CDR2: MDHEN and SYDVKM. The CDR3 spells CASAERGDSVYEQYF. CDR3 nucleotide sequence: TGTGCCAGCGCAGAGAGAGGGGACAGCGTCTACGAGCAGTACTTC.

This clone was seen just once. The chain joins TRBV4-3 to TRBJ1-2; 10 positions match TRBD1. The CDR3 sequence is 16 residues long. Trimming at V came to 3 bases and at J to 7 bases, leaving 11 bases not matched to a gene. Germline-derived CDR1 and CDR2 are LGHNA and YSLEER. The CDR3 loop is CASSQTGTGVMGGYTF. As DNA, the CDR3 is TGCGCCAGCAGCCAGACCGGGACAGGGGTCATGGGTGGCTACACCTTC.

The chain employs TRBV5-8 and TRBJ2-7; D call uncertain. The CDR3 runs 16 residues. CDR1 SGHTS and CDR2 YDEGEE come from the germline V gene. Trimming shortened V by 6 bases and J by 0 bases, and 19 bases separated the two germline ends. CDR3 nucleotides: TGTGCCAGCACCAAGAGGAAACAGACGACCTCCTACGAGCAGTACTTC. This translates into CASTKRKQTTSYEQYF. Drawing the rest from reference TRBV5-8 and TRBJ2-7, the complete variable domain is EAGVTQSPTHLIKTRGQQATLRCSPISGHTSVYWYQQALGLGLQFLLWYDEGEERNRGNFPPRFSGRQFPNYSSELNVNALELEDSALYLCASTKRKQTTSYEQYFGPGTRLTVT.

The chain is built from TRBV2 and TRBJ1-6; TRBD1 aligns across 9 bases. The trim removed 7 bases at V and 7 bases at J, leaving 8 bases unmatched. CDR3 size: 15 residues. Germline assignment: CDR1 SNHLY and CDR2 FYNNEI. Here the CDR3 DNA reads TGTGCCAGCAATAAACAGGGGGCCAACAATTCACCCCTCCACTTT. It encodes CASNKQGANNSPLHF.

This chain links TRBV2 with TRBJ2-3, with D unresolved. The germline V and J ends were trimmed by 0 bases and 6 bases, with 13 bases remaining between them. The CDR3 spans 15 residues. Germline CDR1 is SNHLY and CDR2 is FYNNEI. CDR3 residues: CASSEAPPTVDTQYF. CDR3 bases: TGTGCCAGCAGTGAAGCCCCCCCCACCGTGGATACGCAGTATTTT.

This clone was seen a few times. The chain combines TRBV28 with TRBJ1-3; weak D call: TRBD1 (6 bases). Trimming took off 1 base at V and 0 bases at J, with 10 bases between the two ends. The germline CDR1 and CDR2 sequences are MDHEN and SYDVKM. The CDR3 runs to 16 residues. The CDR3 reads CASSLYRVHSGNTIYF. Written as DNA, the CDR3 is TGTGCCAGCAGTTTATACAGGGTCCACTCTGGAAACACCATATATTTT.

This clone turned up a few times. J is TRBJ1-1 and V is TRBV7-9; D unclear. Germline V gene data show CDR1 as SEHNR and CDR2 as FQNEAQ (reference sequence). V gave up 5 bases and J gave up 7 bases, with 17 bases separating them. The CDR3 runs to 14 residues. This CDR3 is CASSLGWVLDEAFF. In DNA form, the CDR3 reads TGTGCCAGCAGCCTGGGGTGGGTCTTAGATGAAGCTTTCTTT.